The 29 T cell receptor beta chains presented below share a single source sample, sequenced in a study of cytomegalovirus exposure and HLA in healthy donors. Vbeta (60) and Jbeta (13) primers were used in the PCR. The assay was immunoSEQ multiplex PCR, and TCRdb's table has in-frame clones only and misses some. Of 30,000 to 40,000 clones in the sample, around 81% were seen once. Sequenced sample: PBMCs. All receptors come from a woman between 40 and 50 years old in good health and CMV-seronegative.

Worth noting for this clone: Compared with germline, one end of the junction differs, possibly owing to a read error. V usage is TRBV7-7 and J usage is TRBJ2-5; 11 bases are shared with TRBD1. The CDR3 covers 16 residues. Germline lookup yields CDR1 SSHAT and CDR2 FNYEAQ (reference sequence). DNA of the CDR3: TGTGCTAGCAGCTTAGAATTCGGGACAGGGGGTGAGACCCAGTACTTC. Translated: CASSLEFGTGGETQYF.

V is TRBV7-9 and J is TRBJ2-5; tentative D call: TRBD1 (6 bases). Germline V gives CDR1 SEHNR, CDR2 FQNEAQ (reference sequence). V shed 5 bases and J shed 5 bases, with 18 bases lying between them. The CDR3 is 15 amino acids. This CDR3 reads CASSLTDSPTETQYF. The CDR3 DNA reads TGTGCCAGCAGCCTGACGGACAGCCCGACGGAGACCCAGTACTTC.

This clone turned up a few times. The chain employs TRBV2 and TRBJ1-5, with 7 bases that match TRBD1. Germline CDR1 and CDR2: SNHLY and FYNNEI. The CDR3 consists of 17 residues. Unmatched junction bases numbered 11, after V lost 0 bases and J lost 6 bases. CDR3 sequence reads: CASSEAPQGTWIQPQHF. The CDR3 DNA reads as TGTGCCAGCAGTGAAGCGCCACAGGGGACGTGGATTCAGCCCCAGCATTTT. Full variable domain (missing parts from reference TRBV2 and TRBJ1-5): EPEVTQTPSHQVTQMGQEVILRCVPISNHLYFYWYRQILGQKVEFLVSFYNNEISEKSEIFDDQFSVERPDGSNFTLKIRSTKLEDSAMYFCASSEAPQGTWIQPQHFGDGTRLSIL.

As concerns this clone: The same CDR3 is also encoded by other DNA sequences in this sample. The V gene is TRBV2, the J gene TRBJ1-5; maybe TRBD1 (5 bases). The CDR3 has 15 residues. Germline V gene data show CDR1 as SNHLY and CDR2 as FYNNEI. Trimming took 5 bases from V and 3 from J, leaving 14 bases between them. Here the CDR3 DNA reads TGTGCCAGCAGTTCGGGACTGACGAACAATCAGCCCCAGCATTTT. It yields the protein CASSSGLTNNQPQHF.

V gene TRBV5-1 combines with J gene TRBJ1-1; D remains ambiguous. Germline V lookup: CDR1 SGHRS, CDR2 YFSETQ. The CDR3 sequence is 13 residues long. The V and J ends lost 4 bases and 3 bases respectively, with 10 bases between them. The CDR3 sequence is CASSASGDTEAFF. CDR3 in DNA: TGCGCCAGCAGCGCTAGCGGGGACACTGAAGCTTTCTTT.

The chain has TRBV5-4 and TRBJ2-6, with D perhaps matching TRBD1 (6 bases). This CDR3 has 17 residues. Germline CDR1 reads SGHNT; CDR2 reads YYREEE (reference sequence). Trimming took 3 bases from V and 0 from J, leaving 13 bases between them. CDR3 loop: CASSSGTPTSGANVLTF. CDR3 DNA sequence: TGTGCCAGCAGCTCCGGGACACCAACCTCTGGGGCCAACGTCCTGACTTTC. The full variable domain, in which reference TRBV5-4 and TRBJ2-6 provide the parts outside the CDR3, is ETGVTQSPTHLIKTRGQQVTLRCSSQSGHNTVSWYQQALGQGPQFIFQYYREEENGRGNFPPRFSGLQFPNYSSELNVNALELDDSALYLCASSSGTPTSGANVLTFGAGSRLTVL.

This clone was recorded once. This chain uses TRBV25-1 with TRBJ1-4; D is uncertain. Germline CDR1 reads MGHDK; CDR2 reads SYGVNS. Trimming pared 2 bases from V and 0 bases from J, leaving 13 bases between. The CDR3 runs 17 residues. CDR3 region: CASSEGWATTTNEKLFF. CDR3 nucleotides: TGTGCCAGCAGTGAAGGGTGGGCCACCACAACTAATGAAAAACTGTTTTTT.

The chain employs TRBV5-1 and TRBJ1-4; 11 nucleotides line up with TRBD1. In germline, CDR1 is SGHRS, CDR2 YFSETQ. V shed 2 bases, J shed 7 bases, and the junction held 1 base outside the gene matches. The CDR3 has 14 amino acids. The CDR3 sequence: CASSLGQGAEKLFF. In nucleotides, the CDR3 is TGCGCCAGCAGCTTAGGACAGGGGGCTGAAAAACTGTTTTTT.

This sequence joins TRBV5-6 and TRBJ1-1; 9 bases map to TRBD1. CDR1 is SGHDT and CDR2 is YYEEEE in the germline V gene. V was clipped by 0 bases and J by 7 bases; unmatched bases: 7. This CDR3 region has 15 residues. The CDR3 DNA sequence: TGTGCCAGCAGCTTGGGGACAGGGGTTTCGGATGAAGCTTTCTTT. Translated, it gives CASSLGTGVSDEAFF.

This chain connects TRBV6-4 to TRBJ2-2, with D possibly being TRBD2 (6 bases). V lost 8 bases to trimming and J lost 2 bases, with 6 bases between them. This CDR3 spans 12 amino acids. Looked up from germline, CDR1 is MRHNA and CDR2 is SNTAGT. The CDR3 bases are TGTGCCAGCGGACTAAACACCGGGGAGCTGTTTTTT. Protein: CASGLNTGELFF.

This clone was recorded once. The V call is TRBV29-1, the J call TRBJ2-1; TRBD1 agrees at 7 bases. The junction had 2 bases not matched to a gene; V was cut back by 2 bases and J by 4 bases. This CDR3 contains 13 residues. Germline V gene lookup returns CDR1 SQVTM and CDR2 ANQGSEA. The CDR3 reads CSVELDRYNEQFF. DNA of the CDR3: TGCAGCGTTGAATTGGACAGGTACAATGAGCAGTTCTTC.

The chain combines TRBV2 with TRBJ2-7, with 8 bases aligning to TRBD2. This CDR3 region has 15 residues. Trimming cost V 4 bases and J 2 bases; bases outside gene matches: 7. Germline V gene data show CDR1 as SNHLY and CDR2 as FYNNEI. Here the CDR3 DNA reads TGTGCCAGCAGTGGCGGACTAGCTAGCGCCTACGAGCAGTACTTC. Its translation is CASSGGLASAYEQYF.

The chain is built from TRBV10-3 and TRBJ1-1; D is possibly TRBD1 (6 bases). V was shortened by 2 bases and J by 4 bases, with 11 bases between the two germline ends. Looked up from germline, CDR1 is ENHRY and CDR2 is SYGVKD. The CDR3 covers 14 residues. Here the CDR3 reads CAISERGIGTEAFF. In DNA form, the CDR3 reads TGTGCCATCAGTGAGAGGGGGATCGGCACTGAAGCTTTCTTT.

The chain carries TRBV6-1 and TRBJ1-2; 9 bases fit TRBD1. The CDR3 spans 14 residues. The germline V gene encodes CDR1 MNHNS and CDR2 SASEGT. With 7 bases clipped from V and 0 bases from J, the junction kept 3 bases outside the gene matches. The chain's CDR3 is CASTGQGPNYGYTF. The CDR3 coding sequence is TGTGCCAGCACCGGACAGGGGCCTAACTATGGCTACACCTTC.

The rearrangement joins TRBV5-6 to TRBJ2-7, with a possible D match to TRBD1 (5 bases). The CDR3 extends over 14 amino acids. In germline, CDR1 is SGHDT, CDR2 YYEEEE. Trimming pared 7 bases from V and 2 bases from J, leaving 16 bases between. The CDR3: CASRTAQGTYEQYV. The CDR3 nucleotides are TGTGCCAGCCGGACCGCTCAGGGTACCTACGAGCAGTACGTC.

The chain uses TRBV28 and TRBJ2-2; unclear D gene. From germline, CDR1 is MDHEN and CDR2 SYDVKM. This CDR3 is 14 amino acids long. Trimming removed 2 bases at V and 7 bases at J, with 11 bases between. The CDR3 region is CASSLRVADGELFF. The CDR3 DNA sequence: TGTGCCAGCAGTTTACGGGTTGCGGACGGGGAGCTGTTTTTT.

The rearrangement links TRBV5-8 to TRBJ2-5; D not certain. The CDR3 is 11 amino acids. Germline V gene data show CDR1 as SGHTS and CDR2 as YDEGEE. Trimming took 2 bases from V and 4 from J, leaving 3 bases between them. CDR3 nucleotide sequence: TGTGCCAGCAGCTTCTCAGAGACCCAGTACTTC. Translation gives CASSFSETQYF.

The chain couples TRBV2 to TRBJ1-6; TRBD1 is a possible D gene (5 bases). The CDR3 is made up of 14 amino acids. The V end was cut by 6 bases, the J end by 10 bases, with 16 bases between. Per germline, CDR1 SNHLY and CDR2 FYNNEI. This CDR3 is CASRVDTPGSPLHF. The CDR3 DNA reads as TGTGCCAGCAGGGTGGACACCCCCGGATCACCCCTCCACTTT.

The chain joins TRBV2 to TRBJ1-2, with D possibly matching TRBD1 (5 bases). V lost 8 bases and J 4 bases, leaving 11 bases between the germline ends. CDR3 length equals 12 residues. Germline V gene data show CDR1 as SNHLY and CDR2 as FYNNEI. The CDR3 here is CASGRTSYGYTF. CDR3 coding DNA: TGTGCCAGCGGTCGGACAAGCTATGGCTACACCTTC.

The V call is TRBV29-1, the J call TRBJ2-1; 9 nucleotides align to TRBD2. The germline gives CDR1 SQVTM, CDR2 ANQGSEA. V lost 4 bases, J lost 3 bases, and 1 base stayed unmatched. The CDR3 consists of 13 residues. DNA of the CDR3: TGCAGCGTTGGAGCGGGGGGCTACAATGAGCAGTTCTTC. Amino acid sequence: CSVGAGGYNEQFF.

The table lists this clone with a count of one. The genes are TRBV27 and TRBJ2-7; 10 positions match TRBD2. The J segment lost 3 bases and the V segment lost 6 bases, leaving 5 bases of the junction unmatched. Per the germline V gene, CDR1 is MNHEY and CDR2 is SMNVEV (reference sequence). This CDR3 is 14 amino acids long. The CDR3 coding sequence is TGTGCCAGCAGCCCGGGACTAGCGTTCTACGAGCAGTACTTC. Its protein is CASSPGLAFYEQYF.

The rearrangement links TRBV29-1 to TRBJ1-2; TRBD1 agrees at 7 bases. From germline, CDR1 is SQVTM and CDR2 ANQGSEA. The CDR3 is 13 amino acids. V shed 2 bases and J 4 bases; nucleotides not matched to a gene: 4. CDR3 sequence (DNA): TGCAGCGTTGAACTAGGGGGCGGCTATGGCTACACCTTC. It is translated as CSVELGGGYGYTF.

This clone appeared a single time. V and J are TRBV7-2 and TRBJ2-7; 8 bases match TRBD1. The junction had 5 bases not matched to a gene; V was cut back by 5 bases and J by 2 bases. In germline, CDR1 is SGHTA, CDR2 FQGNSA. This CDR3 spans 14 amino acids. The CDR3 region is CASSLGTGPYEQYF. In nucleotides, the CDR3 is TGTGCCAGCAGCCTCGGGACAGGACCCTACGAGCAGTACTTC.

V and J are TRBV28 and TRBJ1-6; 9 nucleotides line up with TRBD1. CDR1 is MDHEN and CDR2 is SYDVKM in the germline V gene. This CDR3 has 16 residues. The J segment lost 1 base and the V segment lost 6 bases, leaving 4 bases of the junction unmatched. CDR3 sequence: CASRLQGASYNSPLHF. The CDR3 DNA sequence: TGTGCCAGCAGACTACAGGGGGCATCCTATAATTCACCCCTCCACTTT. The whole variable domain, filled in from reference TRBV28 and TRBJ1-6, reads DVKVTQSSRYLVKRTGEKVFLECVQDMDHENMFWYRQDPGLGLRLIYFSYDVKMKEKGDIPEGYSVSREKKERFSLILESASTNQTSMYLCASRLQGASYNSPLHFGNGTRLTVT.

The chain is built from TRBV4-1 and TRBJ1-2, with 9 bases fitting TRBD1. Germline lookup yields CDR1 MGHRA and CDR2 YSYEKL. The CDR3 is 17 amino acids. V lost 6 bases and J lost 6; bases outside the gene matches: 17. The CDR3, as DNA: TGCGCCAGCAGTCAGTTCCCCCGGGACAGGGTTCGACATGGCTACACCTTC. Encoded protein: CASSQFPRDRVRHGYTF.

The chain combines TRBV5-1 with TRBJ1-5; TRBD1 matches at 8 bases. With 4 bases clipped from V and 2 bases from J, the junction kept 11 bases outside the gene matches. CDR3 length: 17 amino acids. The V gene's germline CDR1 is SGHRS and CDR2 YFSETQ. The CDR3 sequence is CASSLDPPGQGNQPQHF. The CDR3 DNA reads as TGCGCCAGCAGCCTCGACCCTCCGGGACAGGGCAATCAGCCCCAGCATTTT. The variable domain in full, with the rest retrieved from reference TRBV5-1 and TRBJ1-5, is KAGVTQTPRYLIKTRGQQVTLSCSPISGHRSVSWYQQTPGQGLQFLFEYFSETQRNKGNFPGRFSGRQFSNSRSEMNVSTLELGDSALYLCASSLDPPGQGNQPQHFGDGTRLSIL.

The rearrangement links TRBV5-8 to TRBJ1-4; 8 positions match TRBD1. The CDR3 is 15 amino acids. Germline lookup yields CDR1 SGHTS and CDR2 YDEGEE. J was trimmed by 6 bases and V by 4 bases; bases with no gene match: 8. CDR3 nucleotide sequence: TGTGCCAGCAGCGCGGGGACAGGCGGTTATGAAAAACTGTTTTTT. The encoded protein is CASSAGTGGYEKLFF.

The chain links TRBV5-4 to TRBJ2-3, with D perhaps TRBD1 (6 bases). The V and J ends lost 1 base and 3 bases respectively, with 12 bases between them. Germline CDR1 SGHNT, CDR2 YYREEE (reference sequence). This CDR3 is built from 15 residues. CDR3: CASSLRQVLTDTQYF. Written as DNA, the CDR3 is TGTGCCAGCAGCTTGCGACAGGTTTTAACAGATACGCAGTATTTT.

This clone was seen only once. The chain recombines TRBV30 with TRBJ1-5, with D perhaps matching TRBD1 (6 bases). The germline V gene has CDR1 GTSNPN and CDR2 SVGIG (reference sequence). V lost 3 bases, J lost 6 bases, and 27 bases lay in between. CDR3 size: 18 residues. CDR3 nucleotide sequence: TGTGCCTGGAGAAGGATCAGGCCTGGGTTCAGGGACATTCAGCCCCAGCATTTT. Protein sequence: CAWRRIRPGFRDIQPQHF.